A single T cell receptor (beta chain) is shown here with its context. CDR1 SQVTM and CDR2 ANQGSEA come from the germline V gene. The ends were cut back, 4 bases at V and 10 bases at J, with 21 bases in the middle. The CDR3 runs 14 residues. The record originates from a study of CD8+ T cells in alopecia areata. Extraction of RNA preceded its reverse transcription into cDNA, which served as the sequencing template. Here immunoSEQ multiplex PCR was the method, and the copy in TCRdb shows in-frame clones only, minus some. Of roughly 200,000 clones listed, 35% to 40% are singletons. Specified treatment: oral pan-JAK inhibitor, 5-10 mg twice daily.

This TCR came from a human donor with alopecia areata. The rearrangement uses TRBV29-1 and TRBJ2-3, with D possibly TRBD2 on 5 matching bases. The sample here was CD4+ T cells sorted from blood, taken at approximately week 31, from a patient treated with tofacitinib. The DNA for the CDR3 is TGCAGCGTTGCCATAAATGCTGTTAGCGATGCGCAGTATTTT. Its protein is CSVAINAVSDAQYF.